This T cell receptor (beta chain) derives from a study of blood T cell repertoires in COVID-19. This CDR3 is built from 15 residues. CDR1 is SEHNR, CDR2 FQNEAQ, per germline (reference sequence). With V trimmed by 6 bases and J by 5 bases, 8 bases remained unmatched. Generated by immunoSEQ multiplex PCR, the TCRdb table keeps only in-frame clones and is missing some. The top ten clones hold under 1.1% of a sample with some 310,000 clones, around 87% of them seen once. This clone was recorded only once. The rearrangement uses TRBV7-9 and TRBJ2-3, with 10 bases that match TRBD1. The material sequenced was peripheral blood. This TCR came from a woman in her forties with COVID-19, enrolled during active disease. The CDR3 DNA is TGTGCCAGCAGTTTCGACAGGGGGCGGTTAGATACGCAGTATTTT. This encodes CASSFDRGRLDTQYF.